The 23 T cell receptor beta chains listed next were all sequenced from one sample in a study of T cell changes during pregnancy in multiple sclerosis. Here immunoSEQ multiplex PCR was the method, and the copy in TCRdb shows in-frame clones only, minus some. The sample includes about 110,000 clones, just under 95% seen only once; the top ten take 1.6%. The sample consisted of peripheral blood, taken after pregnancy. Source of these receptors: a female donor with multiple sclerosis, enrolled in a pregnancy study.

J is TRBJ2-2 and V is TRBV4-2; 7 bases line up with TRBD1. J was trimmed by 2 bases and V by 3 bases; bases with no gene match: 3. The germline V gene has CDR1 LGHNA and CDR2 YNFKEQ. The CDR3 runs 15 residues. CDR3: CASSQNRGNTGELFF. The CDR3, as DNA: TGTGCCAGCAGCCAGAACAGGGGAAACACCGGGGAGCTGTTTTTT.

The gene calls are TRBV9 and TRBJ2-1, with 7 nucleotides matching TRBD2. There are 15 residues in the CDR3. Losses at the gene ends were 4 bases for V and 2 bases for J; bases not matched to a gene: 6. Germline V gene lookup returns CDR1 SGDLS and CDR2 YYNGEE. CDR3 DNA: TGTGCCAGCAGCACACTAGCGCAAGCCTACAATGAGCAGTTCTTC. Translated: CASSTLAQAYNEQFF.

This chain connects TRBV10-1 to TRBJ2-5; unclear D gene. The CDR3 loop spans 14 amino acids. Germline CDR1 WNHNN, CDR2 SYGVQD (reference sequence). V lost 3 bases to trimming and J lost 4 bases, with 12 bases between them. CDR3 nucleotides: TGCGCCAGCAGTGAATCCATGACGGGAGAGACCCAGTACTTC. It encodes CASSESMTGETQYF.

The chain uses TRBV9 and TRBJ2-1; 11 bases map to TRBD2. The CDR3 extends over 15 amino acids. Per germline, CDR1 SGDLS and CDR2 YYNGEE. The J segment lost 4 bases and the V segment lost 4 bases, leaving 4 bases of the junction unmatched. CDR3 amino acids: CASSPGLAEYNEQFF. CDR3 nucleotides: TGTGCCAGCAGCCCGGGACTAGCGGAGTACAATGAGCAGTTCTTC.

This CDR3 is CAAHTPGDTLSPLHF. CDR3 nucleotides: TGTGCCGCACACACCCCCGGGGACACCCTTTCACCCCTCCACTTT. This chain joins TRBV5-4 and TRBJ1-6, with D perhaps TRBD1 (6 bases). CDR1 and CDR2 (germline): SGHNT, YYREEE (reference sequence). This CDR3 is built from 15 residues. V was pared by 10 bases and J by 9 bases, with 23 bases between.

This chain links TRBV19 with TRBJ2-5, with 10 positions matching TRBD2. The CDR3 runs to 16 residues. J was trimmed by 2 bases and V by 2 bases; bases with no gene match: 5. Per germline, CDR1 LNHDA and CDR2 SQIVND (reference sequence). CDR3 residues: CASSIRSGGGQETQYF. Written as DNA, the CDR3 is TGTGCCAGTAGTATAAGGAGCGGGGGGGGACAAGAGACCCAGTACTTC.

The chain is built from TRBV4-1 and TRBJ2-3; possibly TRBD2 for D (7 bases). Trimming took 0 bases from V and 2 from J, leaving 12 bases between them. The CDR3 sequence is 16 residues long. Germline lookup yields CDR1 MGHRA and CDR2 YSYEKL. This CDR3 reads CASSQEGGALTDTQYF. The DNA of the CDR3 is TGCGCCAGCAGCCAAGAGGGGGGGGCCCTCACAGATACGCAGTATTTT.

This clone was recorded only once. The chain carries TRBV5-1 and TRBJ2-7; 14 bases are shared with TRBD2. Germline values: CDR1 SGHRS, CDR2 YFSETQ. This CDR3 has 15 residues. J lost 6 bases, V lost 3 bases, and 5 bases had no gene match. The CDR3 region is CASSSGTSGSFEQYF. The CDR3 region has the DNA TGCGCCAGCAGCTCCGGGACTAGCGGGAGTTTCGAGCAGTACTTC.

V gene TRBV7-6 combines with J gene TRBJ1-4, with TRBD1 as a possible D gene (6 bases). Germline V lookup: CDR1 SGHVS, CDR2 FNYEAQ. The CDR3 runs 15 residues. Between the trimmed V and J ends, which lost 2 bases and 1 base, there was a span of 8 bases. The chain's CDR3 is CASSLFRGTNEKLFF. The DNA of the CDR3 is TGTGCCAGCAGCTTATTCAGGGGAACTAATGAAAAACTGTTTTTT.

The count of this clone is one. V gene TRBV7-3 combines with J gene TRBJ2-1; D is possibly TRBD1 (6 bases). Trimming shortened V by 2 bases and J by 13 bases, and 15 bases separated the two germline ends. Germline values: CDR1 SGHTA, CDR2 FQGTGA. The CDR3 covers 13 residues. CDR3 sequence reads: CASSLGLGAGQFF. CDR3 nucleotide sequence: TGTGCCAGCAGCTTAGGGTTGGGGGCAGGTCAGTTCTTC.

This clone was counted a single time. The DNA for the CDR3 is TGCGCCAGCAGCGTACTAGACAGTCTCGGAGGGGACACCATATATTTT. It translates to CASSVLDSLGGDTIYF. The chain uses TRBV5-1 and TRBJ1-3; tentatively, D is TRBD1 (5 bases). Germline-derived CDR1 and CDR2 are SGHRS and YFSETQ. The CDR3 has 16 amino acids. Trimming took 4 bases from V and 8 from J, leaving 22 bases between them.

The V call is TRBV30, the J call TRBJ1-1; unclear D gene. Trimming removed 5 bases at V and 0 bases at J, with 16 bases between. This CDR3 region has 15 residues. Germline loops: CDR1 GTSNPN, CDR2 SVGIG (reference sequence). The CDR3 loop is CAWEQFKSMNTEAFF. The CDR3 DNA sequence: TGTGCCTGGGAACAGTTCAAATCTATGAACACTGAAGCTTTCTTT. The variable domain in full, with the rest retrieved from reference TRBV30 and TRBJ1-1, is SQTIHQWPATLVQPVGSPLSLECTVEGTSNPNLYWYRQAAGRGLQLLFYSVGIGQISSEVPQNLSASRPQDRQFILSSKKLLLSDSGFYLCAWEQFKSMNTEAFFGQGTRLTVV.

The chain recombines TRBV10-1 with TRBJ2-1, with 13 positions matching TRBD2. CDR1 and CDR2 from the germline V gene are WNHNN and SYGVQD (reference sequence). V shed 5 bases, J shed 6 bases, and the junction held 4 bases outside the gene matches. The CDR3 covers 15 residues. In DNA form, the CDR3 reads TGCGCCAGCAGTCGGACTAGCGGGAGCATCAATGAGCAGTTCTTC. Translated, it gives CASSRTSGSINEQFF.

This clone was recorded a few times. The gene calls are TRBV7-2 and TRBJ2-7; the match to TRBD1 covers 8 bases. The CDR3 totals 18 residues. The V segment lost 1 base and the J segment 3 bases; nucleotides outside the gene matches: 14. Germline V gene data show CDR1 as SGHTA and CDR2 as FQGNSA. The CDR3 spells CASSLGLRIGQGSYEQYF. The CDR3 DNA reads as TGTGCCAGCAGCTTAGGTTTGCGTATTGGACAGGGAAGCTACGAGCAGTACTTC.

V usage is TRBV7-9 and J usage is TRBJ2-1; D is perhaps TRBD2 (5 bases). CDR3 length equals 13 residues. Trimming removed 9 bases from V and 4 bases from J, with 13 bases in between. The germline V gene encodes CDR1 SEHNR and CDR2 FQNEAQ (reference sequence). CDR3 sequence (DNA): TGTGCCAGTAAAACAGCGGAGTACAATGAGCAGTTCTTC. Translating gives CASKTAEYNEQFF.

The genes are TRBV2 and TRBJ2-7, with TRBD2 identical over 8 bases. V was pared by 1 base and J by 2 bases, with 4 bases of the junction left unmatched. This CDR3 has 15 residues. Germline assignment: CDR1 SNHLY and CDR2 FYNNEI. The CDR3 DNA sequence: TGTGCCAGCAGTGAAGGGCTAGCGGGTACCTACGAGCAGTACTTC. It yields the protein CASSEGLAGTYEQYF.

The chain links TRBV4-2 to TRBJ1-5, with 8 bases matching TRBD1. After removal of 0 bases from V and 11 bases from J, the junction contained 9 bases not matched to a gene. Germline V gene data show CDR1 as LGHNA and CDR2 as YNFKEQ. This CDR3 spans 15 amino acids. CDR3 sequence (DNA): TGTGCCAGCAGCCAAGAGCTGGGACAGGTTAAGTCCCAGCATTTT. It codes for CASSQELGQVKSQHF.

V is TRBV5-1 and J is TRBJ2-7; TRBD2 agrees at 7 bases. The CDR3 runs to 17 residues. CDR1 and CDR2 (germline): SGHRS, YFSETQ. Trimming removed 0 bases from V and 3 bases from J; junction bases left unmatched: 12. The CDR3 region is CASSLGPGSGLLYEQYF. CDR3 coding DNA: TGCGCCAGCAGCTTGGGTCCTGGTAGCGGGCTCCTCTACGAGCAGTACTTC.

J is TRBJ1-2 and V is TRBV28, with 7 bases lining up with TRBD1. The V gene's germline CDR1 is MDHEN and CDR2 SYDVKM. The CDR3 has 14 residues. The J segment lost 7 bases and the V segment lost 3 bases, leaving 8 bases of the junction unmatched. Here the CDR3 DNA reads TGTGCCAGCAGTTTGAGGAGACAGGGTGGTGGCTACACCTTC. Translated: CASSLRRQGGGYTF.

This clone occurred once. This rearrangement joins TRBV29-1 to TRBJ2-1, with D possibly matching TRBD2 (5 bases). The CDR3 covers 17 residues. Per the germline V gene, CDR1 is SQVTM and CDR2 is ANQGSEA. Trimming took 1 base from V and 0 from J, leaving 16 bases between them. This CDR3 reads CSVEGLSGAASYNEQFF. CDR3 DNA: TGCAGCGTTGAAGGGTTGAGCGGAGCCGCCTCCTACAATGAGCAGTTCTTC.

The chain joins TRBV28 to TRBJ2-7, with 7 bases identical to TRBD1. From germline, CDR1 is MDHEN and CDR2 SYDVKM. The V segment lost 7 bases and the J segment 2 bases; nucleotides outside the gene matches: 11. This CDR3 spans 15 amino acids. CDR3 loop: CASTRPLGQAYEQYF. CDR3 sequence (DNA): TGTGCCAGCACCCGACCCCTCGGACAGGCCTACGAGCAGTACTTC.

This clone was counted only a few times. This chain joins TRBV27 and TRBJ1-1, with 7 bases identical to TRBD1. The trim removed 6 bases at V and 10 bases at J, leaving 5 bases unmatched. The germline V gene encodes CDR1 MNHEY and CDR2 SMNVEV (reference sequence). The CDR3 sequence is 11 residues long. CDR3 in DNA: TGTGCCAGCAGGACAGGGCGACGAGCTTTCTTT. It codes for CASRTGRRAFF.

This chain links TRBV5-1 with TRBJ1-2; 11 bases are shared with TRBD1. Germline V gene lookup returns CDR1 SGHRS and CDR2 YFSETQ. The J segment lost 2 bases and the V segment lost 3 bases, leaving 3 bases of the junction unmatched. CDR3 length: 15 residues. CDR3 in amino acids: CASSSGQGGNYGYTF. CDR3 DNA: TGCGCCAGCAGCTCGGGACAGGGGGGGAACTATGGCTACACCTTC.